The 20 T cell receptor beta chains below come from one sample, sequenced in a study of blood T cell repertoires in COVID-19. Generated by immunoSEQ multiplex PCR, the TCRdb table keeps only in-frame clones and is missing some. The top ten clones hold around 16% of a sample with some 40,000 clones, roughly nine tenths of them seen once. The specimen sequenced was peripheral blood. Receptor source: a woman aged 25 to 45 in a cohort sampled during active COVID-19.

V and J are TRBV19 and TRBJ2-5; D gene uncertain. The CDR3 covers 13 residues. V gave up 3 bases and J gave up 1 base, with 6 bases separating them. CDR1 is LNHDA and CDR2 is SQIVND in the germline V gene (reference sequence). CDR3 in DNA: TGTGCCAGTAGTATGAACAGCCAAGAGACCCAGTACTTC. Amino acids: CASSMNSQETQYF.

The V and J genes are TRBV4-1 and TRBJ2-1, with 13 bases identical to TRBD2. Losses at the gene ends were 4 bases for V and 6 bases for J; bases not matched to a gene: 9. Germline assignment: CDR1 MGHRA and CDR2 YSYEKL. The CDR3 runs 17 residues. The CDR3 DNA sequence: TGCGCCAGCAGCCGACTCACCGGGACTAGCGGGACCAATGAGCAGTTCTTC. Residues: CASSRLTGTSGTNEQFF.

This rearrangement joins TRBV2 to TRBJ2-7; D is uncertain. Between the trimmed V and J ends, which lost 9 bases and 5 bases, there was a span of 20 bases. The CDR3 loop spans 14 amino acids. Looked up from germline, CDR1 is SNHLY and CDR2 is FYNNEI. CDR3 loop: CASAILSLVDEQYF. The CDR3 DNA is TGTGCCAGTGCGATCCTGTCATTGGTCGACGAGCAGTACTTC.

The chain links TRBV6-2 or TRBV6-3 to TRBJ1-1, with 8 bases identical to TRBD1. V trimming: 6 bases; J trimming: 6 bases; junction bases outside the gene matches: 3. Germline V CDR1 and CDR2: MNHEY, SVGEGT. The CDR3 has 12 amino acids. The CDR3 protein is CASSGTGAEAFF. CDR3 DNA sequence: TGTGCCAGCAGCGGGACAGGCGCTGAAGCTTTCTTT.

About this clone itself: One end of the junction does not line up with germline, which may come from a read error. CDR3 nucleotide sequence: TGTGCCGGCAGCCTTAACAATGAGCAGTTCTTC. Encoded protein: CAGSLNNEQFF. The gene calls are TRBV7-3 and TRBJ2-1; no clear D. Looked up from germline, CDR1 is SGHTA and CDR2 is FQGTGA. The CDR3 is 11 amino acids.

The rearrangement uses TRBV2 and TRBJ2-1; D gene unclear. CDR1 is SNHLY and CDR2 is FYNNEI in the germline V gene. The V and J ends lost 2 bases and 1 base respectively, with 15 bases between them. The CDR3 length is 17 residues. This CDR3 is CASSENGPGFSYNEQFF. CDR3 coding DNA: TGTGCCAGCAGTGAAAATGGGCCCGGCTTTTCCTACAATGAGCAGTTCTTC.

The chain recombines TRBV11-3 with TRBJ2-7, with TRBD2 matching 9 bases. CDR3 size: 15 residues. Germline V gives CDR1 SGHNT, CDR2 YENEEA. V lost 5 bases, J lost 1 base, and 6 bases stayed unmatched. CDR3 nucleotide sequence: TGTGCCAGCAGCCCTCTAGCGGGAAGGTCCTACGAGCAGTACTTC. Encoded protein: CASSPLAGRSYEQYF.

The J gene is TRBJ1-1, the V gene TRBV24-1; 9 nucleotides agree with TRBD1. The V gene's germline CDR1 is KGHDR and CDR2 SFDVKD. V lost 7 bases, J lost 0 bases, and 5 bases stayed unmatched. The CDR3 sequence is 15 residues long. Here the CDR3 DNA reads TGTGCCACCAGGCGGACAGGGGAGATGAACACTGAAGCTTTCTTT. Its protein is CATRRTGEMNTEAFF.

The V call is TRBV5-1, the J call TRBJ2-3; the match to TRBD2 covers 12 bases. With 4 bases clipped from V and 3 bases from J, the junction kept 3 bases outside the gene matches. CDR1 and CDR2 from the germline V gene are SGHRS and YFSETQ. The CDR3 is made up of 15 amino acids. For the CDR3, the DNA is TGCGCCAGCAGCGTGACTAGCGGGAGAACAGATACGCAGTATTTT. Its protein is CASSVTSGRTDTQYF.

J is TRBJ2-3 and V is TRBV28; 7 bases map to TRBD1. Germline V gives CDR1 MDHEN, CDR2 SYDVKM. The CDR3 covers 14 residues. V lost 7 bases and J lost 3; bases outside the gene matches: 7. This chain's CDR3 is CASKIGQATDTQYF. CDR3 coding DNA: TGTGCCAGCAAAATAGGACAGGCTACAGATACGCAGTATTTT. Full variable domain (rest looked up from reference TRBV28 and TRBJ2-3): DVKVTQSSRYLVKRTGEKVFLECVQDMDHENMFWYRQDPGLGLRLIYFSYDVKMKEKGDIPEGYSVSREKKERFSLILESASTNQTSMYLCASKIGQATDTQYFGPGTRLTVL.

The chain carries TRBV25-1 and TRBJ1-1; the D gene is possibly TRBD1 (6 bases). Germline CDR1 and CDR2: MGHDK and SYGVNS. The CDR3 spans 14 residues. With 0 bases removed from V and 4 bases from J, the gap between germline ends came to 9 bases. The chain's CDR3 is CASSEYKQGTEAFF. CDR3 sequence (DNA): TGTGCCAGCAGTGAATATAAACAGGGCACTGAAGCTTTCTTT. Looking up the rest from reference TRBV25-1 and TRBJ1-1 gives the full variable domain: EADIYQTPRYLVIGTGKKITLECSQTMGHDKMYWYQQDPGMELHLIHYSYGVNSTEKGDLSSESTVSRIRTEHFPLTLESARPSHTSQYLCASSEYKQGTEAFFGQGTRLTVV.

The V and J genes are TRBV5-1 and TRBJ2-1; a weak D match, TRBD2 (6 bases). The germline CDR1 and CDR2 sequences are SGHRS and YFSETQ. Trimming stripped 5 bases from V and 7 bases from J, with 22 bases between. This CDR3 contains 16 residues. The CDR3 loop is CASSLYIGSGGNEQFF. The CDR3 bases are TGCGCCAGCAGTTTATATATCGGGAGTGGCGGTAATGAGCAGTTCTTC. Based on the CDR3 plus reference TRBV5-1 and TRBJ2-1, the full variable domain is KAGVTQTPRYLIKTRGQQVTLSCSPISGHRSVSWYQQTPGQGLQFLFEYFSETQRNKGNFPGRFSGRQFSNSRSEMNVSTLELGDSALYLCASSLYIGSGGNEQFFGPGTRLTVL.

The CDR3 reads CAIRGAPRGAEAFF. CDR3 DNA: TGTGCCATCAGGGGGGCACCAAGAGGGGCTGAAGCTTTCTTT. This chain connects TRBV10-3 to TRBJ1-1; D is perhaps TRBD1 (6 bases). CDR3 length equals 14 residues. Germline CDR1 and CDR2: ENHRY and SYGVKD. Trimming pared 6 bases from V and 6 bases from J, leaving 17 bases between.

The J gene is TRBJ2-1, the V gene TRBV30; D uncertain. Per the germline V gene, CDR1 is GTSNPN and CDR2 is SVGIG (reference sequence). CDR3 size: 12 residues. V was shortened by 4 bases and J by 5 bases, with 9 bases between the two germline ends. In DNA form, the CDR3 reads TGTGCCTGGAACCGCGGAAACAATGAGCAGTTCTTC. This translates into CAWNRGNNEQFF.

This chain joins TRBV11-1 and TRBJ1-1, with 7 bases identical to TRBD1. Germline V lookup: CDR1 SGHAT, CDR2 FQDESV (reference sequence). J was trimmed by 0 bases and V by 3 bases; bases with no gene match: 7. The CDR3 has 16 residues. The CDR3 spells CASSLARDRMNTEAFF. CDR3 DNA sequence: TGTGCCAGCAGCTTGGCTCGGGACAGAATGAACACTGAAGCTTTCTTT.

The chain joins TRBV18 to TRBJ2-5; a possible D gene is TRBD2 (6 bases). The CDR3 is made up of 19 amino acids. V was clipped by 4 bases and J by 1 base, with 25 bases between them. The V gene's germline CDR1 is KGHSH and CDR2 LQKENI. The CDR3 DNA follows: TGTGCCAGCTCACAAAATTTCGGACAAGTTCTGGGGGGCCAAGAGACCCAGTACTTC. The encoded protein is CASSQNFGQVLGGQETQYF.

The chain couples TRBV12-5 to TRBJ2-7; TRBD2 might be the D (7 bases). Germline V gene data show CDR1 as LGHNT and CDR2 as FRNRAP. CDR3 length equals 16 residues. Trimming stripped 7 bases from V and 0 bases from J, with 19 bases between. CDR3 protein: CASEPLGGGLSYEQYF. The CDR3 DNA sequence: TGTGCTAGTGAACCCCTTGGGGGGGGCCTCTCCTACGAGCAGTACTTC. The full variable domain, with the rest looked up from reference TRBV12-5 and TRBJ2-7, is DARVTQTPRHKVTEMGQEVTMRCQPILGHNTVFWYRQTMMQGLELLAYFRNRAPLDDSGMPKDRFSAEMPDATLATLKIQPSEPRDSAVYFCASEPLGGGLSYEQYFGPGTRLTVT.

This clone showed up just once. The chain employs TRBV18 and TRBJ1-3, with D tentatively TRBD1 (6 bases). Germline CDR1 and CDR2: KGHSH and LQKENI. The V end lost 2 bases, the J end lost 0 bases, and 11 bases lay between the germline ends. This CDR3 is built from 16 residues. For the CDR3, the DNA is TGTGCCAGCTCACCAAGGCGACAGGACTCTGGAAACACCATATATTTT. Translation gives CASSPRRQDSGNTIYF. The full variable domain, rest sourced from reference TRBV18 and TRBJ1-3, is NAGVMQNPRHLVRRRGQEARLRCSPMKGHSHVYWYRQLPEEGLKFMVYLQKENIIDESGMPKERFSAEFPKEGPSILRIQQVVRGDSAAYFCASSPRRQDSGNTIYFGEGSWLTVV.

The rearrangement joins TRBV5-1 to TRBJ2-1; weak D call: TRBD2 (6 bases). Germline loops: CDR1 SGHRS, CDR2 YFSETQ. This CDR3 comprises 15 residues. Between the trimmed V and J ends, which lost 2 bases and 9 bases, there was a span of 18 bases. CDR3 in DNA: TGCGCCAGCAGCTTAAGTGGGACTTCTTCTGGTGAGCAGTTCTTC. Its protein is CASSLSGTSSGEQFF.

The rearrangement joins TRBV30 to TRBJ2-7, with D unresolved. The CDR3 covers 13 residues. Deletions cut 3 bases from V and 3 bases from J, with 12 bases between. Germline V lookup: CDR1 GTSNPN, CDR2 SVGIG (reference sequence). CDR3 protein: CAWSGTVLYEQYF. In DNA form, the CDR3 reads TGTGCCTGGAGCGGAACAGTTCTCTACGAGCAGTACTTC.